What follows are 23 T cell receptor beta chains derived from one specimen sequenced in a study of cytomegalovirus exposure and HLA in healthy donors. The primer mix had 60 Vbeta and 13 Jbeta primers. Here immunoSEQ multiplex PCR was the method, and the copy in TCRdb shows in-frame clones only, minus some. The table lists 140,000 to 150,000 clones, 84% of them singletons. The sample comprised PBMCs. Receptors originate from a boy aged 2 to 9 in good health and CMV-seronegative.

The table lists this clone with a count of one. The chain employs TRBV27 and TRBJ1-2; D uncertain. V was clipped by 1 base and J by 8 bases, with 14 bases between them. CDR1 is MNHEY and CDR2 is SMNVEV in the germline V gene (reference sequence). The CDR3 has 14 amino acids. CDR3 protein: CASSLYYNMGGYTF. The CDR3 DNA is TGTGCCAGCAGTTTATATTATAATATGGGCGGCTACACCTTC.

The CDR3 DNA reads as TGCGCCAGCAGCCAAGATGGGACAGGGAAGCCCTACAATGAGCAGTTCTTC. It codes for CASSQDGTGKPYNEQFF. V is TRBV4-1 and J is TRBJ2-1, with 9 nucleotides matching TRBD1. The V gene end was trimmed by 0 bases and the J gene end by 2 bases; junction bases not matched to a gene: 5. The CDR3 spans 17 residues. Germline V gene lookup returns CDR1 MGHRA and CDR2 YSYEKL.

V is TRBV12-2 and J is TRBJ2-2; the table's D call of TRBD1 was not tested on the DNA. TRBV12-2 is reported as a pseudogene. This CDR3 region has 19 residues. The CDR3 loop reads CASRREGTPKKANTGELFF. CDR3 nucleotide sequence: TGTGCAAGTCGCCGAGAGGGGACACCTAAAAAAGCGAACACCGGGGAGCTGTTTTTT.

The chain carries TRBV18 and TRBJ2-1; 16 positions agree with TRBD2. The V gene end was trimmed by 0 bases and the J gene end by 2 bases; junction bases not matched to a gene: 7. CDR3 length equals 20 residues. Germline V gene sequence: CDR1 KGHSH, CDR2 LQKENI. The CDR3 loop is CASSPPFGTSGGAAYNEQFF. Here the CDR3 DNA reads TGTGCCAGCTCACCACCGTTCGGGACTAGCGGGGGGGCCGCCTACAATGAGCAGTTCTTC.

The chain links TRBV5-1 to TRBJ2-7; 7 bases line up with TRBD1. The germline V gene encodes CDR1 SGHRS and CDR2 YFSETQ. The V segment lost 4 bases and the J segment 3 bases; nucleotides outside the gene matches: 4. CDR3 length: 13 amino acids. This chain's CDR3 is CASSIDRDYEQYF. CDR3 bases: TGCGCCAGCAGCATTGACAGGGACTACGAGCAGTACTTC.

The chain couples TRBV27 to TRBJ2-1; 10 bases are shared with TRBD2. CDR3 length: 16 residues. CDR1 MNHEY and CDR2 SMNVEV come from the germline V gene (reference sequence). V shed 0 bases, J shed 9 bases, and the junction held 8 bases outside the gene matches. The CDR3 spells CASSLSFLLAGSEQFF. The CDR3 coding sequence is TGTGCCAGCAGTTTATCTTTCCTACTAGCGGGGAGTGAGCAGTTCTTC.

V and J are TRBV19 and TRBJ2-3; TRBD2 might be the D (7 bases). This CDR3 region has 16 residues. CDR1 is LNHDA and CDR2 is SQIVND in the germline V gene (reference sequence). Trimming shortened V by 4 bases and J by 2 bases, and 16 bases separated the two germline ends. The DNA for the CDR3 is TGTGCCAGTAGTACCCCCCGGGGGGCCCTCACAGATACGCAGTATTTT. It codes for CASSTPRGALTDTQYF.

In its sample, this clone was seen once. This chain connects TRBV10-3 to TRBJ2-3; TRBD2 might be the D (6 bases). Germline V gives CDR1 ENHRY, CDR2 SYGVKD. Trimming took off 2 bases at V and 1 base at J, with 13 bases between the two ends. The CDR3 contains 16 residues. The CDR3 DNA follows: TGTGCCATCAGTGAGAGCCGGGACTCGGGCACAGATACGCAGTATTTT. Amino acids: CAISESRDSGTDTQYF.

V usage is TRBV7-8 and J usage is TRBJ1-1; D not resolved. The V and J ends lost 1 base and 1 base respectively, with 7 bases between them. Germline CDR1 reads SGHVS; CDR2 reads FQNEAQ. This CDR3 has 14 amino acids. The CDR3 here is CASSLGQENTEAFF. The CDR3 region has the DNA TGTGCCAGCAGCTTAGGGCAAGAGAACACTGAAGCTTTCTTT. Supplemented by reference TRBV7-8 and TRBJ1-1, the full variable domain reads GAGVSQSPRYKVAKRGQDVALRCDPISGHVSLFWYQQALGQGPEFLTYFQNEAQLDKSGLPSDRFFAERPEGSVSTLKIQRTQQEDSAVYLCASSLGQENTEAFFGQGTRLTVV.

This clone was counted once. The CDR3 loop reads CASSGTGTGVYNEQFF. In nucleotides, the CDR3 is TGCGCCAGCAGCGGGACCGGGACAGGGGTCTACAATGAGCAGTTCTTC. This chain connects TRBV4-1 to TRBJ2-1, with TRBD1 identical over 10 bases. V was clipped by 5 bases and J by 3 bases; unmatched bases: 7. The CDR3 has 16 residues. Germline V CDR1 and CDR2: MGHRA, YSYEKL.

The CDR3 DNA reads TGTGCCAGCAGCCACGTGCCGGGACAGGGGGCAGGGAGCAATCAGCCCCAGCATTTT. Its translation: CASSHVPGQGAGSNQPQHF. The chain carries TRBV4-2 and TRBJ1-5; 12 bases agree with TRBD1. The CDR3 loop spans 19 amino acids. CDR1 and CDR2 from the germline V gene are LGHNA and YNFKEQ. The V gene end was trimmed by 3 bases and the J gene end by 1 base; junction bases not matched to a gene: 10.

Of note for this clone: Here the CDR3 omits its conserved ending phenylalanine or tryptophan, so a read error is the likely source. This sequence joins TRBV6-5 and TRBJ1-2, with D uncertain. Trimming left V 5 bases short and J 4 bases short, with 8 bases between. This CDR3 region has 12 residues. Germline CDR1 is MNHEY and CDR2 is SVGAGI. The CDR3 nucleotides read TGTGCCAGCAGTCGGGCGGGCTATGGCTACACCCTC. This gives the protein CASSRAGYGYTL.

The chain employs TRBV6-6 and TRBJ2-5, with TRBD2 as a possible D gene (5 bases). The J call may be incorrect, as the DNA end agrees better with TRBJ2-7. The CDR3 is 15 amino acids. The germline gives CDR1 MNHNY, CDR2 SVGAGI (reference sequence). CDR3 coding DNA: TGTGCCAGCACCCCAGGAGAGGAGGCCGCTTACGAGCAGTACTTC. It translates to CASTPGEEAAYEQYF.

This clone has a single count. This chain links TRBV19 with TRBJ1-5, with 10 bases aligning to TRBD1. V was pared by 3 bases and J by 6 bases, with 5 bases of the junction left unmatched. Germline CDR1 is LNHDA and CDR2 is SQIVND (reference sequence). The CDR3 sequence is 15 residues long. The CDR3 here is CASSIDGTGVQPQHF. For the CDR3, the DNA is TGTGCCAGTAGTATCGATGGGACAGGGGTTCAGCCCCAGCATTTT.

The rearrangement joins TRBV7-9 to TRBJ2-4; the D gene is possibly TRBD2 (5 bases). CDR1 is SEHNR, CDR2 FQNEAQ, per germline (reference sequence). Deletions cut 3 bases from V and 0 bases from J, with 9 bases between. CDR3 length: 15 residues. The CDR3, as DNA: TGTGCCAGCAGCTTTTATGGACTAGCCAAAAACATTCAGTACTTC. Its translation is CASSFYGLAKNIQYF.

J is TRBJ2-1 and V is TRBV7-8; the match to TRBD2 covers 9 bases. The germline V gene has CDR1 SGHVS and CDR2 FQNEAQ. This CDR3 comprises 15 residues. The J segment lost 4 bases and the V segment lost 3 bases, leaving 4 bases of the junction unmatched. The CDR3 region has the DNA TGTGCCAGCAGCTTTAGCGGGGGAGCTTACAATGAGCAGTTCTTC. Encoded protein: CASSFSGGAYNEQFF.

The chain links TRBV5-1 to TRBJ2-7; D not certain. The V end lost 0 bases, the J end lost 2 bases, and 6 bases lay between the germline ends. Germline V gene sequence: CDR1 SGHRS, CDR2 YFSETQ. CDR3 length: 13 amino acids. CDR3 sequence (DNA): TGCGCCAGCAGCTTGGATTTCGCCTACGAGCAGTACTTC. Its protein is CASSLDFAYEQYF.

This chain joins TRBV25-1 and TRBJ2-5; 8 bases match TRBD1. The J call may be wrong; the DNA end is better matched by TRBJ2-7. Per germline, CDR1 MGHDK and CDR2 SYGVNS. This CDR3 comprises 15 residues. The CDR3: CASSSPGQASYEQYF. The CDR3 DNA reads TGTGCCAGCAGTTCCCCGGGACAGGCCTCCTACGAGCAGTACTTC.

The chain uses TRBV7-3 and TRBJ2-1; 12 nucleotides match TRBD1. The CDR3 consists of 20 residues. Germline lookup yields CDR1 SGHTA and CDR2 FQGTGA. The V and J ends lost 6 bases and 4 bases, in that order; junction bases with no gene match: 19. CDR3 in DNA: TGTGCCAGCAGACTCACTGACTACCGGGACAGGGGGCGTGATTACAATGAGCAGTTCTTC. It encodes CASRLTDYRDRGRDYNEQFF.

The chain joins TRBV6-5 to TRBJ2-2; 8 bases agree with TRBD1. Germline V lookup: CDR1 MNHEY, CDR2 SVGAGI. J lost 3 bases, V lost 5 bases, and 5 bases had no gene match. CDR3 size: 15 residues. CDR3 protein: CASSLGQVYTGELFF. CDR3 nucleotide sequence: TGTGCCAGCAGTCTGGGACAGGTTTACACCGGGGAGCTGTTTTTT.

The genes are TRBV5-1 and TRBJ2-7, with TRBD2 as a possible D gene (6 bases). V lost 4 bases and J lost 2, with 13 bases in between. This CDR3 is 14 amino acids long. Per germline, CDR1 SGHRS and CDR2 YFSETQ. The CDR3 loop reads CASSRSGEAYEQYF. The CDR3 nucleotides are TGCGCCAGCAGCCGATCGGGGGAGGCCTACGAGCAGTACTTC.

The chain couples TRBV6-5 to TRBJ2-7; perhaps TRBD1 as D (6 bases). This CDR3 comprises 14 residues. V gave up 0 bases and J gave up 3 bases, with 9 bases separating them. Germline-derived CDR1 and CDR2 are MNHEY and SVGAGI. The CDR3 spells CASSYSRTVYEQYF. The CDR3 nucleotides read TGTGCCAGCAGTTACTCGAGGACAGTCTACGAGCAGTACTTC.

CDR3 residues: CASSESAGQTNYGYTF. As DNA, the CDR3 is TGTGCCAGCAGTGAATCGGCAGGGCAGACTAACTATGGCTACACCTTC. The rearrangement links TRBV6-1 to TRBJ1-2, with a weak D call TRBD1 (5 bases). The V gene lost 2 bases and the J gene lost 0 bases, with 13 bases spanning the gap. This CDR3 has 16 amino acids. Germline loops: CDR1 MNHNS, CDR2 SASEGT.